The 23 T cell receptor beta chains below all came from one sample that was sequenced in a study of blood T cell repertoires in COVID-19. TCRdb keeps only in-frame clones here, not all; method: immunoSEQ multiplex PCR. The sample includes roughly 30,000 clones, almost 85% of them seen just once. Source material: peripheral blood. These receptors were taken from an elderly man with active COVID-19.

This clone showed up just once. The rearrangement joins TRBV7-9 to TRBJ1-1; D is perhaps TRBD1 (5 bases). With 1 base removed from V and 4 bases from J, the gap between germline ends came to 19 bases. Per the germline V gene, CDR1 is SEHNR and CDR2 is FQNEAQ (reference sequence). This CDR3 is 17 amino acids long. CDR3 amino acids: CASSLDLTGPSSTEAFF. The CDR3 nucleotides are TGTGCCAGCAGCTTAGATTTAACAGGCCCCTCTTCCACTGAAGCTTTCTTT.

The V gene is TRBV18, the J gene TRBJ2-3; tentatively, D is TRBD2 (6 bases). The germline V and J ends were trimmed by 4 bases and 0 bases, with 14 bases remaining between them. Germline CDR1 is KGHSH and CDR2 is LQKENI. This CDR3 has 16 residues. CDR3 amino acids: CASSRSQTRSTDTQYF. CDR3 in DNA: TGTGCCAGCTCACGGTCGCAGACTAGGAGCACAGATACGCAGTATTTT.

V is TRBV6-2 or TRBV6-3 and J is TRBJ1-1, with 10 bases identical to TRBD1. This CDR3 is 15 amino acids long. Germline CDR1 and CDR2: MNHEY and SVGEGT. Losses at the gene ends were 5 bases for V and 3 bases for J; bases not matched to a gene: 6. CDR3 DNA: TGTGCCAGCAGTCAGAGGGGGACAGGGGACACTGAAGCTTTCTTT. Translating gives CASSQRGTGDTEAFF.

In its sample, this clone was seen a few times. CDR3: CASRRQGSVTEAFF. In DNA form, the CDR3 reads TGTGCCAGCAGACGACAGGGATCGGTCACTGAAGCTTTCTTT. The gene calls are TRBV2 and TRBJ1-1, with 7 bases aligning to TRBD1. Germline values: CDR1 SNHLY, CDR2 FYNNEI. The CDR3 loop spans 14 amino acids. Trimming removed 6 bases from V and 4 bases from J; junction bases left unmatched: 8.

The chain uses TRBV3-1 (or the pseudogene TRBV3-2) and TRBJ1-3, with 8 bases aligning to TRBD1. CDR1 is LGHDT, CDR2 YNNKEL, per germline (reference sequence). CDR3 length equals 18 residues. V shed 5 bases, J shed 0 bases, and the junction held 12 bases outside the gene matches. The CDR3 region has the DNA TGTGCCAGCAGCGCCTGGGACAGGTCCCTTTACTCTGGAAACACCATATATTTT. This gives the protein CASSAWDRSLYSGNTIYF.

The sample holds one count of this clone. The J gene is TRBJ1-6, the V gene TRBV9; 8 nucleotides match TRBD1. The germline CDR1 and CDR2 sequences are SGDLS and YYNGEE. V trimming: 0 bases; J trimming: 9 bases; junction bases outside the gene matches: 2. This CDR3 region has 14 residues. CDR3: CASSVGGQGSPLHF. CDR3 nucleotides: TGTGCCAGCAGCGTAGGTGGACAGGGTTCACCCCTCCACTTT.

V usage is TRBV5-6 and J usage is TRBJ2-2; 7 bases map to TRBD2. Germline-derived CDR1 and CDR2 are SGHDT and YYEEEE. Trimming at V came to 0 bases and at J to 6 bases, leaving 8 bases not matched to a gene. The CDR3 is made up of 16 amino acids. The CDR3 coding sequence is TGTGCCAGCAGCTTGGGCCTGACTAGCTTCGCCGGGGAGCTGTTTTTT. Protein product: CASSLGLTSFAGELFF.

The J gene is TRBJ2-6, the V gene TRBV3-1 (or the pseudogene TRBV3-2); D perhaps matches TRBD2 (5 bases). Trimming shortened V by 1 base and J by 0 bases, and 10 bases separated the two germline ends. The CDR3 loop spans 17 amino acids. The germline CDR1 and CDR2 sequences are LGHDT and YNNKEL (reference sequence). The CDR3 sequence: CASSQAGYISGANVLTF. CDR3 DNA sequence: TGTGCCAGCAGCCAAGCGGGGTATATCTCTGGGGCCAACGTCCTGACTTTC.

This clone was picked up one time. The chain links TRBV19 to TRBJ2-2; D is perhaps TRBD1 (6 bases). The V and J ends lost 9 bases and 5 bases respectively, with 16 bases between them. This CDR3 is 14 amino acids long. Germline V gene data show CDR1 as LNHDA and CDR2 as SQIVND (reference sequence). The CDR3 sequence: CASHRVWGTGELFF. The DNA of the CDR3 is TGTGCCAGCCACAGGGTTTGGGGGACCGGGGAGCTGTTTTTT.

This clone showed up just a few times. The J gene is TRBJ2-3, the V gene TRBV5-1, with 7 bases aligning to TRBD1. Germline trimming cut 0 bases from V and 3 bases from J; bases unmatched to any gene: 4. CDR3 length: 15 amino acids. Germline V lookup: CDR1 SGHRS, CDR2 YFSETQ. This CDR3 is CASSLEGARTDTQYF. For the CDR3, the DNA is TGCGCCAGCAGCTTGGAGGGGGCTAGGACAGATACGCAGTATTTT.

This chain connects TRBV2 to TRBJ2-1; D perhaps matches TRBD1 (5 bases). Germline V gene sequence: CDR1 SNHLY, CDR2 FYNNEI. The CDR3 covers 16 residues. V was clipped by 5 bases and J by 6 bases, with 20 bases between them. The CDR3 region is CASSLQGFVGANEQFF. The CDR3 nucleotides read TGTGCCAGCAGTCTTCAGGGTTTCGTGGGTGCCAATGAGCAGTTCTTC.

The V call is TRBV5-1, the J call TRBJ1-6, with D hard to call. CDR3 size: 15 residues. V was trimmed by 2 bases and J by 9 bases, leaving 15 bases between them. Per germline, CDR1 SGHRS and CDR2 YFSETQ. The CDR3 DNA reads TGCGCCAGCAGCTTAGTTGGGAGGGAGGGTTCACCCCTCCACTTT. It codes for CASSLVGREGSPLHF.

V is TRBV7-7 and J is TRBJ1-6, with 8 bases aligning to TRBD1. This CDR3 contains 17 residues. CDR1 and CDR2 (germline): SSHAT, FNYEAQ (reference sequence). DNA of the CDR3: TGTGCGAAAGGGGAGACAGGGGCCCCTCTGGGGAATTCACCCCTCCACTTT. Translated: CAKGETGAPLGNSPLHF.

The chain employs TRBV4-1 and TRBJ2-5; TRBD2 aligns across 13 bases. Germline V gene lookup returns CDR1 MGHRA and CDR2 YSYEKL. This CDR3 comprises 15 residues. V lost 0 bases and J lost 7; bases outside the gene matches: 2. CDR3 region: CASSQDRLAGGTQYF. As DNA, the CDR3 is TGCGCCAGCAGCCAAGATAGACTAGCGGGGGGGACCCAGTACTTC.

The chain is built from TRBV14 and TRBJ1-2; weak D call: TRBD1 (6 bases). The V gene's germline CDR1 is SGHDN and CDR2 FVKESK. The CDR3 is 15 amino acids. V was cut by 4 bases and J by 4 bases, with 16 bases left in between. In DNA, the CDR3 is TGTGCCAGCAGCCTAACAGGGAGGGGAACCTATGGCTACACCTTC. Translating it yields CASSLTGRGTYGYTF.

This chain uses TRBV5-5 with TRBJ2-3, with TRBD1 matching over 10 bases. The germline CDR1 and CDR2 sequences are SGHKS and YYEKEE (reference sequence). The CDR3 has 14 residues. Germline trimming cut 3 bases from V and 3 bases from J; bases unmatched to any gene: 1. The CDR3 region is CASSWGQGTDTQYF. In nucleotides, the CDR3 is TGTGCCAGCAGCTGGGGACAGGGGACAGATACGCAGTATTTT.

The V and J genes are TRBV5-5 and TRBJ1-5, with 8 bases fitting TRBD1. With 4 bases clipped from V and 3 bases from J, the junction kept 6 bases outside the gene matches. The CDR3 length is 15 residues. Germline V gives CDR1 SGHKS, CDR2 YYEKEE (reference sequence). The CDR3 coding sequence is TGTGCCAGCAGCCCGACAGGGGCTTACAATCAGCCCCAGCATTTT. Translation: CASSPTGAYNQPQHF. Full variable domain (rest looked up from reference TRBV5-5 and TRBJ1-5): DAGVTQSPTHLIKTRGQQVTLRCSPISGHKSVSWYQQVLGQGPQFIFQYYEKEERGRGNFPDRFSARQFPNYSSELNVNALLLGDSALYLCASSPTGAYNQPQHFGDGTRLSIL.

CDR3 bases: TGTGCTAGTGCCTTGAGTTTAGCCAAAAACATTCAGTACTTC. The encoded protein is CASALSLAKNIQYF. The gene calls are TRBV12-5 and TRBJ2-4, with D hard to call. In germline, CDR1 is LGHNT, CDR2 FRNRAP. V was pared by 7 bases and J by 0 bases, with 10 bases between. The CDR3 length is 14 residues. Looking up the rest from reference TRBV12-5 and TRBJ2-4 gives the full variable domain: DARVTQTPRHKVTEMGQEVTMRCQPILGHNTVFWYRQTMMQGLELLAYFRNRAPLDDSGMPKDRFSAEMPDATLATLKIQPSEPRDSAVYFCASALSLAKNIQYFGAGTRLSVL.

The rearrangement uses TRBV6-5 and TRBJ2-1, with TRBD2 matching 8 bases. V gave up 6 bases and J gave up 2 bases; unmatched junction bases: 3. This CDR3 comprises 14 residues. Germline V gives CDR1 MNHEY, CDR2 SVGAGI. The CDR3 DNA reads as TGTGCCAGCAGACAGGGACTAGCCTACAATGAGCAGTTCTTC. Translating gives CASRQGLAYNEQFF.

The chain is built from TRBV29-1 and TRBJ2-3; TRBD2 aligns across 9 bases. CDR3 length: 15 amino acids. Germline CDR1 and CDR2: SQVTM and ANQGSEA. With 4 bases clipped from V and 3 bases from J, the junction kept 8 bases outside the gene matches. The DNA of the CDR3 is TGCAGCGTTGCCTTCGGCGGGGGGGCGACAGATACGCAGTATTTT. The encoded protein is CSVAFGGGATDTQYF.

The V and J genes are TRBV5-4 and TRBJ2-2; D is ambiguous. Trimming cost V 2 bases and J 7 bases, with 3 bases left between them. The CDR3 loop spans 11 amino acids. CDR1 SGHNT and CDR2 YYREEE come from the germline V gene (reference sequence). The CDR3 loop is CASSFRGELFF. The CDR3 DNA reads as TGTGCCAGCAGCTTCCGCGGGGAGCTGTTTTTT.

The J gene is TRBJ1-3, the V gene TRBV7-6, with 7 bases matching TRBD1. CDR1 and CDR2 from the germline V gene are SGHVS and FNYEAQ. This CDR3 region has 17 residues. Trimming removed 3 bases from V and 0 bases from J; junction bases left unmatched: 8. The chain's CDR3 is CASSLGTALSSGNTIYF. In DNA form, the CDR3 reads TGTGCCAGCAGCTTGGGGACAGCCCTGAGCTCTGGAAACACCATATATTTT. The full variable domain, rest sourced from reference TRBV7-6 and TRBJ1-3, is GAGVSQSPRYKVTKRGQDVALRCDPISGHVSLYWYRQALGQGPEFLTYFNYEAQQDKSGLPNDRFSAERPEGSISTLTIQRTEQRDSAMYRCASSLGTALSSGNTIYFGEGSWLTVV.

The V and J genes are TRBV3-1 (or the pseudogene TRBV3-2) and TRBJ2-3; no firm D call. CDR3 length: 11 amino acids. Trimming removed 0 bases at V and 8 bases at J, with 3 bases between. Germline V gene lookup returns CDR1 LGHDT and CDR2 YNNKEL (reference sequence). The CDR3 sequence is CASSQEATQYF. The CDR3, as DNA: TGTGCCAGCAGCCAAGAGGCTACGCAGTATTTT.